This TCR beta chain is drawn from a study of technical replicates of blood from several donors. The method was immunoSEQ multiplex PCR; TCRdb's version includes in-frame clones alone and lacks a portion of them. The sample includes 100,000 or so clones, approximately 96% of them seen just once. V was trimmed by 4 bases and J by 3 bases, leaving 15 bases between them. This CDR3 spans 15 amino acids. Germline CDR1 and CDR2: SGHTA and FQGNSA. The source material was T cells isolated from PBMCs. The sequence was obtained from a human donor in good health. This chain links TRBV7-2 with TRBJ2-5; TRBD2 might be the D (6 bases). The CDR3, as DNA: TGTGCCAGCAGCTCATCCGGGACTCTCGAAGAGACCCAGTACTTC. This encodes CASSSSGTLEETQYF.